This T cell receptor beta chain was captured in a study of blood T cell repertoires in COVID-19. About the research overall: The United States, Italy and Spain were the sources of the acute and convalescent COVID-19 samples. PBMCs, B-cell-depleted T cells, or T cells provided the cDNA or gDNA that made up the material.

This CDR3 spans 13 amino acids. The germline V gene encodes CDR1 SGHDN and CDR2 FVKESK. With 1 base clipped from V and 9 bases from J, the junction kept 5 bases outside the gene matches. In the authors' workflow: Amplification of reference gene primers provided the estimated nucleated cell counts. Sequenced by immunoSEQ multiplex PCR; TCRdb stores in-frame clones only, minus some. From that table come the V and J calls and clone size; the DNA was used to work out D and trimming. The sample lists around 200,000 clones, 85% to 90% occurring once. The receptor was isolated from a woman older than 75 in a cohort sampled during active or convalescent COVID-19. The chain links TRBV14 to TRBJ1-1; 7 bases are shared with TRBD1. Material: peripheral blood. The CDR3 DNA sequence: TGTGCCAGCAGCCAAGGCGGCAGGGGGAAAGCTTTCTTT. It codes for CASSQGGRGKAFF.